This TCR beta chain was identified during a study of human versus mouse CDR3 diversity and MHC coevolution. TCRdb's table, derived via immunoSEQ multiplex PCR, lists solely in-frame clones and lacks some. The repertoire holds roughly 81,000 clones, just over 90% seen once, with around 1.5% in the top ten. After removal of 7 bases from V and 6 bases from J, the junction contained 28 bases not matched to a gene. The germline V gene encodes CDR1 KGHSY and CDR2 FQNENV. The CDR3 is 20 residues long. Sequencing was carried out using naive CD4+ T cells from blood. The subset was: CD45RO-negative CD62L-positive naive CD4 T cells. The chain uses TRBV16 and TRBJ2-7; TRBD2 aligns across 9 bases. This clonotype originated in a person aged 25 to 75 in good health. The CDR3 here is CASIPGGAVSGRLIGFEQYF. The CDR3, as DNA: TGTGCCAGCATCCCCGGAGGGGCCGTAAGCGGGAGGTTAATTGGGTTCGAGCAGTACTTC.